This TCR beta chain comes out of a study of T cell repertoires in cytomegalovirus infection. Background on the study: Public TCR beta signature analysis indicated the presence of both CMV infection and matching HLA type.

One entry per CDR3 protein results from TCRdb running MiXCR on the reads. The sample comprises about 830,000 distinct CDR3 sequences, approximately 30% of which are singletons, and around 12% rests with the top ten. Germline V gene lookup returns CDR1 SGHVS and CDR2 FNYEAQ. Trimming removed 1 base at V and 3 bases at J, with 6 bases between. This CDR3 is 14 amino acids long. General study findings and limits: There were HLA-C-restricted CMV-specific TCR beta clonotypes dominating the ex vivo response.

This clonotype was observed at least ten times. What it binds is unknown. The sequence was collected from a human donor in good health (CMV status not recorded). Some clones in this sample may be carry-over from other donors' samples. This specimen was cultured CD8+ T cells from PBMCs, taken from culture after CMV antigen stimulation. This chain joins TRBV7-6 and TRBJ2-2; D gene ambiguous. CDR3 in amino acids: CASSLEPYTGELFF. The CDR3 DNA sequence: TGTGCCAGCAGCTTAGAACCTTACACCGGGGAGCTGTTTTTT.